The sequence of this TCR beta chain was determined in a study of T cell repertoires in cytomegalovirus infection (dated by TCRdb to 2018 to 2020). Notes on the research overall: Peptide stimulations targeted recently identified HLA-C-restricted CMV epitopes, whose presentation resists viral immunomodulation, together with well-studied HLA-B-restricted epitopes. Donor HLA type was relevant to the analysis, as public TCR beta signatures indicated carriage of CMV infection together with the matching HLA type.

Reading the germline V gene (reference sequence) gives CDR1 SGHNT and CDR2 YYREEE. The CDR3 measures 17 amino acids from cysteine to phenylalanine. Just CDR3 DNA is preserved here, 51 bases in frame from base 1. Germline trimming: 0 bases from V, 3 bases from J; junction bases outside gene matches: 6. This clonotype was observed many times. Its antigen is unknown. No quality values exist for individual bases; no much larger clone is one base distant. The paper as a whole reports these results and caveats: In the ex vivo response, HLA-C-restricted CMV-specific TCR beta clonotypes were dominant, and in two of eight donors the single most frequent clonotype came from this HLA-C-restricted group. Carriers of CMV infection plus the relevant HLA type were discriminated by the cumulative frequency of public TCR beta family members in the study cohort and in an independent roughly 340-donor cohort.

In the paper's terms, the treatment or condition label means: in vitro stimulation with specific CMV peptide epitopes to enrich CMV-specific T cells. Sequenced on an Illumina HiSeq 1500. The raw public reads went through TCRdb reprocessing: fastp at Q25, MiXCR clone calling, in-frame beta chains kept. Duplicate CDR3 protein sequences are folded into a single record with the most common DNA and genes. The sample table shows more than 250,000 distinct CDR3 sequences, and about 25% are seen once. About an eighth of the sample belongs to the ten largest clones. Recombination connected TRBV5-4 to TRBJ2-2; TRBD2 lines up with 9 middle nucleotides. Material: cultured PBMCs, obtained from culture after CMV antigen stimulation. This TCR was sampled from a human donor in good health (CMV status not recorded). Some clones in this sample may be carry-over from other donors' samples. The CDR3 region: CASSLAWREGYTGELFF. Here is the DNA: TGTGCCAGCAGCTTGGCCTGGCGGGAGGGCTACACCGGGGAGCTGTTTTTT.